This entry is about one TCR beta chain. Its antigen is still unknown. This sample stems from a study of cytomegalovirus exposure and HLA in healthy donors. Study outcomes and limitations: A later analysis found most CMV-associated TCR beta chains apparently HLA-restricted. It was reported that TCR beta sequences correctly inferred the HLA-A and HLA-B alleles for most subjects.

Looked up from germline, CDR1 is GTSNPN and CDR2 is SVGIG (reference sequence). V gave up 2 bases and J gave up 3 bases, with 11 bases separating them. The length of the CDR3 is 14 residues. PCR used 60 Vbeta primers and 13 Jbeta primers. The method was immunoSEQ multiplex PCR; TCRdb's version includes in-frame clones alone and lacks a portion of them. The sample has under 150,000 clones, about three quarters seen once. The receptor was isolated from a woman aged 35 to 49 in good health and CMV-seronegative. The source material was PBMCs. The gene calls are TRBV30 and TRBJ1-5; D gene unclear. CDR3 protein: CAWSRGNPNQPQHF. CDR3 DNA sequence: TGTGCCTGGAGTAGAGGGAACCCCAATCAGCCCCAGCATTTT.